These 9 T cell receptor beta chains were all obtained from the same sample, sequenced in a study of CD8 T cells in seronegative destructive rheumatoid arthritis. The method was immunoSEQ multiplex PCR; TCRdb's version includes in-frame clones alone and lacks a portion of them. The sample contains about 13,000 clones, around 83% of which appear only once. The sample consisted of CD8+ T cells from blood. The source of these receptors is a woman between 30 and 55 years old with seronegative destructive rheumatoid arthritis.

This rearrangement joins TRBV4-1 to TRBJ1-2; no firm D call. The CDR3 sequence is 14 residues long. Germline CDR1 MGHRA, CDR2 YSYEKL. V lost 2 bases and J 2 bases, leaving 9 bases between the germline ends. The CDR3 nucleotides read TGCGCCAGCAGCCAAAAACAGTTCAACTATGGCTACACCTTC. This translates into CASSQKQFNYGYTF.

In this sample, this clone turned up a few times. This chain uses TRBV28 with TRBJ2-1, with D perhaps TRBD2 (5 bases). CDR3 length: 13 amino acids. The germline gives CDR1 MDHEN, CDR2 SYDVKM. V lost 2 bases and J lost 7, with 9 bases in between. The CDR3 DNA follows: TGTGCCAGCAGTTTAGGAGGACCGAATGAGCAGTTCTTC. This codes for CASSLGGPNEQFF.

This clone turned up a few times. V usage is TRBV5-5 and J usage is TRBJ2-3; 10 nucleotides match TRBD2. The CDR3 runs 18 residues. Germline assignment: CDR1 SGHKS and CDR2 YYEKEE (reference sequence). Trimming cost V 5 bases and J 2 bases; bases outside gene matches: 14. The CDR3 DNA reads as TGTGCCAGCAGTCCGAAGCGGGGGGGCCCGGACTACACAGATACGCAGTATTTT. It specifies CASSPKRGGPDYTDTQYF.

The CDR3 nucleotides are TGCGCCAGCAGCTTGGGGTCGCAGGGCGCCACTGAAGCTTTCTTT. Amino acids: CASSLGSQGATEAFF. This chain links TRBV5-1 with TRBJ1-1; D may be TRBD1 (5 bases). The V gene's germline CDR1 is SGHRS and CDR2 YFSETQ. The CDR3 extends over 15 amino acids. Trimming removed 0 bases from V and 4 bases from J, with 13 bases in between.

The chain carries TRBV4-2 and TRBJ2-2; 8 nucleotides line up with TRBD2. Germline V gene sequence: CDR1 LGHNA, CDR2 YNFKEQ. The ends lost 8 bases at V and 4 bases at J; junction bases unmatched: 6. The CDR3 contains 14 residues. The CDR3 coding sequence is TGTGCCAGCGTCAGCGGGAGTGGCACCGGGGAGCTGTTTTTT. Residues: CASVSGSGTGELFF.

The genes are TRBV4-1 and TRBJ2-7, with 7 bases identical to TRBD1. Germline-derived CDR1 and CDR2 are MGHRA and YSYEKL. The CDR3 sequence is 15 residues long. V shed 4 bases and J 0 bases; nucleotides not matched to a gene: 6. The CDR3 sequence is CASSPTRDSSYEQYF. The DNA for the CDR3 is TGCGCCAGCAGCCCAACTCGGGACAGCTCCTACGAGCAGTACTTC.

This chain joins TRBV5-1 and TRBJ1-2, with a possible D match to TRBD1 (6 bases). V was trimmed by 4 bases and J by 6 bases, leaving 13 bases between them. Germline assignment: CDR1 SGHRS and CDR2 YFSETQ. CDR3 length: 13 amino acids. DNA for the CDR3: TGCGCCAGCAGCGTCGACAGGACCAATGGCTACACCTTC. Residues: CASSVDRTNGYTF.

This clone was picked up one time. The chain is built from TRBV18 and TRBJ2-7; D call uncertain. In germline, CDR1 is KGHSH, CDR2 LQKENI. The CDR3 is 15 amino acids. V gave up 2 bases and J gave up 2 bases, with 13 bases separating them. This CDR3 is CASSPSREDTYEQYF. DNA for the CDR3: TGTGCCAGCTCACCATCCCGAGAGGATACCTACGAGCAGTACTTC.

The V call is TRBV19, the J call TRBJ2-2; 8 bases are shared with TRBD1. The CDR3 runs 17 residues. Germline CDR1 reads LNHDA; CDR2 reads SQIVND (reference sequence). V shed 6 bases and J 4 bases; nucleotides not matched to a gene: 13. The chain's CDR3 is CASSVTPTGVATGELFF. The DNA of the CDR3 is TGTGCCAGTAGCGTTACACCGACAGGGGTGGCCACCGGGGAGCTGTTTTTT.